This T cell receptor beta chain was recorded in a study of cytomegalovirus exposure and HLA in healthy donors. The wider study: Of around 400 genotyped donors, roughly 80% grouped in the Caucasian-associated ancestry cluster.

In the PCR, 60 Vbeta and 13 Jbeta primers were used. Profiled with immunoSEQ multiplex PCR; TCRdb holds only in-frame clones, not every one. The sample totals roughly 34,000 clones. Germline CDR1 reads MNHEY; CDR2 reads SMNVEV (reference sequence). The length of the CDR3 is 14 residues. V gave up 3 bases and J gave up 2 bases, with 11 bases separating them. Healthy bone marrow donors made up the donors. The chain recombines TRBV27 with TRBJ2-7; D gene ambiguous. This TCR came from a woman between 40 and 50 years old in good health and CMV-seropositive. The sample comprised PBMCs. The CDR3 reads CASSLSRFAYEQYF. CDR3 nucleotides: TGTGCCAGCAGTTTGAGCAGGTTCGCCTACGAGCAGTACTTC.